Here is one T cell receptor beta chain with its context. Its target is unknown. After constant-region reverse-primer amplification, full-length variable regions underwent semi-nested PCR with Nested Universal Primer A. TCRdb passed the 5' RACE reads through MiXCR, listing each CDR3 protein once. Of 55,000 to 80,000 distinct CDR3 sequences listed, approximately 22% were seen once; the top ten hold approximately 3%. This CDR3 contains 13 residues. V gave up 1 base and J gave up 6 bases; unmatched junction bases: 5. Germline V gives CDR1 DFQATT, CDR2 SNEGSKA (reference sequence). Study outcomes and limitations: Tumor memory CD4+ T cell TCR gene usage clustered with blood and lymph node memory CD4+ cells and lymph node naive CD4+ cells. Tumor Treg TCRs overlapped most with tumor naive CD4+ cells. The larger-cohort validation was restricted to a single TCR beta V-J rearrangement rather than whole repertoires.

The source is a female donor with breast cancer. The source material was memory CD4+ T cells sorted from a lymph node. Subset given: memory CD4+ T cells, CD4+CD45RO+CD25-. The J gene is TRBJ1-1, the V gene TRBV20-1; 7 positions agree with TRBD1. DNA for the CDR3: TGCAGTGCTAGAGTACCAGGGGGGGCTGAAGCTTTCTTT. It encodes CSARVPGGAEAFF.